This T cell receptor (beta chain) was observed in a study of T-cell reconstitution after alpha-beta-depleted transplantation in children. Study-level points and caveats: Two months or so post-transplant, alpha-beta T cells reportedly derived from several hundred expanded graft clones. There were some patients whose high TCRbeta diversity at day 60 came from surviving recipient T cells and thymic progenitors. Newly produced T cells mostly provided counts and TCRbeta diversity after one year, as hyperexpanded clones declined.

Germline trimming cut 5 bases from V and 1 base from J; bases unmatched to any gene: 4. The CDR3 extends over 17 amino acids. The germline V gene has CDR1 KGHSH and CDR2 LQKENI. Preparation of the TCRbeta library involved a method that used unique molecular identifiers. TCRdb reprocessed the PCR reads with MiXCR, giving one entry per CDR3 protein. The sample holds 150,000 to 250,000 distinct CDR3 sequences, 6.3% seen once. As to this clonotype: Its antigen is unidentified.

The J gene is TRBJ2-1, the V gene TRBV18; 14 bases agree with TRBD2. The sequence was obtained from a girl under three years old with combined immunodeficiency, due to receive a stem cell transplant. Here the sequenced sample was PBMCs, taken before TCRalphabeta/CD19-depleted stem cell transplant. This chain's CDR3 is CASSTGTSGSSYNEQFF. The CDR3 DNA follows: TGTGCCAGCTCAACCGGGACTAGCGGGAGTTCCTACAATGAGCAGTTCTTC.